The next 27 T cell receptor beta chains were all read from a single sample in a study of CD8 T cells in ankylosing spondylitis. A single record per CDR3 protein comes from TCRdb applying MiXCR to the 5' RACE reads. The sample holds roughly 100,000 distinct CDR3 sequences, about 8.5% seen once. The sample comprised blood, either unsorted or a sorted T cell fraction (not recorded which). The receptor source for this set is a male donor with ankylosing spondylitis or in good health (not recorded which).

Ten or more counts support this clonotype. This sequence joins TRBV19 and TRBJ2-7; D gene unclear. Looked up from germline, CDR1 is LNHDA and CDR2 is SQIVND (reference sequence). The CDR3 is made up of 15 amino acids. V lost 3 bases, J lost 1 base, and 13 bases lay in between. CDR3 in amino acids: CASSISRALSYEQYF. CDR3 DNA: TGTGCCAGTAGTATTTCACGGGCCCTATCCTACGAGCAGTACTTC.

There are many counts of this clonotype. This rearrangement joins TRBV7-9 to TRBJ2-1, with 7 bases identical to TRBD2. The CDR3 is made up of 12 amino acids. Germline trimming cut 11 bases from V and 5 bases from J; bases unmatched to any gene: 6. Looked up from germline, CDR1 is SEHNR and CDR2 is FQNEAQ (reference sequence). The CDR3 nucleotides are TGTGCCCCGCTAGCGGTAAACAATGAGCAGTTCTTC. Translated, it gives CAPLAVNNEQFF.

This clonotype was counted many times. The CDR3 sequence: CASSPDRVGREKLFF. The CDR3 DNA sequence: TGTGCCAGCAGCCCCGACAGGGTTGGGCGTGAAAAACTGTTTTTT. This chain uses TRBV7-8 with TRBJ1-4; 7 bases fit TRBD1. CDR3 length: 15 residues. The germline V gene encodes CDR1 SGHVS and CDR2 FQNEAQ. V trimming: 5 bases; J trimming: 7 bases; junction bases outside the gene matches: 10.

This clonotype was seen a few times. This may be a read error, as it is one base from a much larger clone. The CDR3 reads CASASSGTLLHEQYF. The CDR3 coding sequence is TGTGCCAGCGCCTCCTCAGGAACACTTTTACACGAGCAGTACTTC. V and J are TRBV6-2 or TRBV6-3 and TRBJ2-7; D not resolved. The germline gives CDR1 MNHEY, CDR2 SVGEGT. Trimming stripped 8 bases from V and 5 bases from J, with 22 bases between. The CDR3 runs 15 residues.

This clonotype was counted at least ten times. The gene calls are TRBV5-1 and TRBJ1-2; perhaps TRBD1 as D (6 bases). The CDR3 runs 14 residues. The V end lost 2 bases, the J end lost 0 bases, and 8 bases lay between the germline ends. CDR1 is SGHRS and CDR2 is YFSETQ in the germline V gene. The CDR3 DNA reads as TGCGCCAGCAGCTTTACAGGGACTAACTATGGCTACACCTTC. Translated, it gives CASSFTGTNYGYTF.

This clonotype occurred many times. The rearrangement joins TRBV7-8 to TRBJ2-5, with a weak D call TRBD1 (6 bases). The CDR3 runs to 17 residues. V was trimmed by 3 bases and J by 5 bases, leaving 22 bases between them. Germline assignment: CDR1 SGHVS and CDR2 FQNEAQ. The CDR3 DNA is TGTGCCAGCAGCTTCCCCCGTGGGGGCAGGGTGGCGGAGACCCAGTACTTC. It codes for CASSFPRGGRVAETQYF.

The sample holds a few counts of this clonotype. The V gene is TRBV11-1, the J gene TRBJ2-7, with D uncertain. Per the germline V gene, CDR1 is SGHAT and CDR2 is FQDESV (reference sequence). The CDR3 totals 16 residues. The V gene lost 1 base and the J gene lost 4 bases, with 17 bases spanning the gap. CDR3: CASSLVRLPPSYEQYF. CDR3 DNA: TGTGCCAGCAGCTTAGTTCGGCTTCCCCCCTCTTACGAGCAGTACTTC.

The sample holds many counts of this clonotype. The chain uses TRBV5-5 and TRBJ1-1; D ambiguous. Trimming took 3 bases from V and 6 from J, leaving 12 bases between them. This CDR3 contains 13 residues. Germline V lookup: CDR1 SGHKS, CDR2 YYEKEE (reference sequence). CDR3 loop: CASSWALSPEAFF. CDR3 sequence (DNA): TGTGCCAGCAGCTGGGCGTTGAGCCCTGAAGCTTTCTTT.

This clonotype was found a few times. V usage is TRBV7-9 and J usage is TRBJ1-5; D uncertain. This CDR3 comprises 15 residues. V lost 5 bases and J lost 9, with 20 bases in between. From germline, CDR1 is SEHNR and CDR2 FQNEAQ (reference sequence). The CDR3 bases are TGTGCCAGCAGCCTCGAGGGTCTCGGCCCCCGGCCCCAGCATTTT. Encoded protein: CASSLEGLGPRPQHF.

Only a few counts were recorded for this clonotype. The CDR3 sequence: CASSLEFTTNTGELFF. As DNA, the CDR3 is TGTGCCAGCAGCTTAGAGTTTACTACGAACACCGGGGAGCTGTTTTTT. V gene TRBV11-3 combines with J gene TRBJ2-2; D is uncertain. The CDR3 runs to 16 residues. Germline V lookup: CDR1 SGHNT, CDR2 YENEEA. V lost 0 bases and J lost 0, with 8 bases in between. Full variable domain (remainder filled in from reference TRBV11-3 and TRBJ2-2): EAGVVQSPRYKIIEKKQPVAFWCNPISGHNTLYWYLQNLGQGPELLIRYENEEAVDDSQLPKDRFSAERLKGVDSTLKIQPAELGDSAVYLCASSLEFTTNTGELFFGEGSRLTVL.

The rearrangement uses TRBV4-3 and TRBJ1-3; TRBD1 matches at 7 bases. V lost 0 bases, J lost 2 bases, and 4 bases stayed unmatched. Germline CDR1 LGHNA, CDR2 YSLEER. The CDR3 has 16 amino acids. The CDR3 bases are TGCGCCAGCAGCCAAGATTTGCAGGGGGCTGGAAACACCATATATTTT. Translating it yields CASSQDLQGAGNTIYF.

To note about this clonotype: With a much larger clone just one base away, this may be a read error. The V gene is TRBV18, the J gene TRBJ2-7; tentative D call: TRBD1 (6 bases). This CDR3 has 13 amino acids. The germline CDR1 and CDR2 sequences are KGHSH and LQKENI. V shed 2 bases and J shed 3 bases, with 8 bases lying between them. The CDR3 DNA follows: TGTGCCAGCTCACCATCAGGGGACTACGAGCAGTACTTC. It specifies CASSPSGDYEQYF.

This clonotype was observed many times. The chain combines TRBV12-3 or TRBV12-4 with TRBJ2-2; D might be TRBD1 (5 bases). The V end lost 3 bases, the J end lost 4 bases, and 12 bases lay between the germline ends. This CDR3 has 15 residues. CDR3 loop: CASSFQGLGTGELFF. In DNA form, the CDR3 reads TGTGCCAGCAGTTTTCAGGGTTTGGGCACCGGGGAGCTGTTTTTT.

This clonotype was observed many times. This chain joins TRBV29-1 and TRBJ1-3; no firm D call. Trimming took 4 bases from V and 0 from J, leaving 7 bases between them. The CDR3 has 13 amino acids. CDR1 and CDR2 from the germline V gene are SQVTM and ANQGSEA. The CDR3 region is CSVGEPSGNTIYF. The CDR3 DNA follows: TGCAGCGTTGGGGAGCCCTCTGGAAACACCATATATTTT.

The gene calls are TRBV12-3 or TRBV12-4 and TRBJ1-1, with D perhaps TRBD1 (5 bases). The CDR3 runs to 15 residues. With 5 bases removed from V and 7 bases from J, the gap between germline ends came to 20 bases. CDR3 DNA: TGTGCCAGCAGTGGGAGGGACGGACCCCCTGTTGAAGCTTTCTTT. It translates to CASSGRDGPPVEAFF.

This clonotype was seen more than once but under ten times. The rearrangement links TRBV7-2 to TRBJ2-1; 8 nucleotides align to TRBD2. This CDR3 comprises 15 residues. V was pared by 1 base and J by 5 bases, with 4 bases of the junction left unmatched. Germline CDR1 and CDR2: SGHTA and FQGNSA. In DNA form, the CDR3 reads TGTGCCAGCAGCTTAGTAGGAGCGGGGGACAATGAGCAGTTCTTC. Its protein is CASSLVGAGDNEQFF.

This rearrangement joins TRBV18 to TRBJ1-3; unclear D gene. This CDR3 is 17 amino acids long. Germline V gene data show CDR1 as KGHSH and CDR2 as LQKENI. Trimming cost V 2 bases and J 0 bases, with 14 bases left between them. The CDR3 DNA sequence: TGTGCCAGCTCACCAAACGCAGCAGCAACCTCTGGAAACACCATATATTTT. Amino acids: CASSPNAAATSGNTIYF.

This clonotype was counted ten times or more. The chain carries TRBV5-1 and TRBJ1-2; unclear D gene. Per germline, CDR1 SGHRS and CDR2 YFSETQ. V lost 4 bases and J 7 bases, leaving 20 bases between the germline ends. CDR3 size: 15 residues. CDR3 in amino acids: CASSPGPSGDGGYTF. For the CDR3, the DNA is TGCGCCAGCAGCCCCGGTCCCTCGGGAGACGGTGGCTACACCTTC.

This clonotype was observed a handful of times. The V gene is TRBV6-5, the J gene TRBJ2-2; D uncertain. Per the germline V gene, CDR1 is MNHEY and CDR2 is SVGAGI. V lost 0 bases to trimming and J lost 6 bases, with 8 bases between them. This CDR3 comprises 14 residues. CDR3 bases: TGTGCCAGCAGTTACTCGATAACGCCCGGGGAGCTGTTTTTT. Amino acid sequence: CASSYSITPGELFF.

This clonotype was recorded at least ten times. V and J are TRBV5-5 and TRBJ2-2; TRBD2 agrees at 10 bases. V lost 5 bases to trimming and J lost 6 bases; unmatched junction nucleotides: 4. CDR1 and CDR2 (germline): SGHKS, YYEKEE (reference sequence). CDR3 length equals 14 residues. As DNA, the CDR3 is TGTGCCAGCAGACCTAGCGGGAGCCCCGGGGAGCTGTTTTTT. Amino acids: CASRPSGSPGELFF.

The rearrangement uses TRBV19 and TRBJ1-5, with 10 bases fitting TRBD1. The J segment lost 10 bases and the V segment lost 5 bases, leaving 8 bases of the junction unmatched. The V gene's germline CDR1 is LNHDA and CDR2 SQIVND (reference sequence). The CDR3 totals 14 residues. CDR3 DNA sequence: TGTGCCAGTAGTGACCCGGGACAGGGGCCACCCCAGCATTTT. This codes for CASSDPGQGPPQHF.

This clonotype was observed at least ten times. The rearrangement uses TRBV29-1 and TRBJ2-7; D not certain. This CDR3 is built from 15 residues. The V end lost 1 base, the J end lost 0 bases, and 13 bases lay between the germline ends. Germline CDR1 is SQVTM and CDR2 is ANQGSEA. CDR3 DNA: TGCAGCGTTGAAGTCGGGCCGGGTCCCTCCTACGAGCAGTACTTC. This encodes CSVEVGPGPSYEQYF.

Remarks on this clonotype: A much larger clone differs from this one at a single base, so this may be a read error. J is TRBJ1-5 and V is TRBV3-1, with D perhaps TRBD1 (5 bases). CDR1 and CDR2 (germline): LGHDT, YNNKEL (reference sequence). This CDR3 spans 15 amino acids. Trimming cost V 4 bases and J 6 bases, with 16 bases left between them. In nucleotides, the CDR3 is TGTGCCAGCAGCCTAGGGACGACGGGGGGTCAGCCCCAGCATTTT. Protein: CASSLGTTGGQPQHF.

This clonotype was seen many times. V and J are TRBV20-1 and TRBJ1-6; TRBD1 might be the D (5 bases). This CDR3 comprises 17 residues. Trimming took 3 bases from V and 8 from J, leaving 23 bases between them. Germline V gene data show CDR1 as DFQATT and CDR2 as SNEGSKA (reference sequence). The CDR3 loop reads CSARATGGRRSDSPLHF. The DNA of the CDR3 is TGCAGTGCTAGGGCAACGGGGGGGAGGAGATCTGATTCACCCCTCCACTTT.

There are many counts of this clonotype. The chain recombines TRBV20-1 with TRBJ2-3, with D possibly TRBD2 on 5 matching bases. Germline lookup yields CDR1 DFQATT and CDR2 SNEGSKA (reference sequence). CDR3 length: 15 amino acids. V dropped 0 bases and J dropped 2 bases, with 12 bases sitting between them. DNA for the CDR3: TGCAGTGCTAGAGAATTCAGCGGCTCCACAGATACGCAGTATTTT. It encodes CSAREFSGSTDTQYF.

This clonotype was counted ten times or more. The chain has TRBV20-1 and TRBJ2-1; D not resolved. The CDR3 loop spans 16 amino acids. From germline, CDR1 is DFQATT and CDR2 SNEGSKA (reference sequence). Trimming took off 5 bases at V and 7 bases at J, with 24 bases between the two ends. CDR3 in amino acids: CSAPKRSGSASNEQFF. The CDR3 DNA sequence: TGCAGTGCTCCGAAGAGATCTGGGTCGGCTTCGAATGAGCAGTTCTTC.

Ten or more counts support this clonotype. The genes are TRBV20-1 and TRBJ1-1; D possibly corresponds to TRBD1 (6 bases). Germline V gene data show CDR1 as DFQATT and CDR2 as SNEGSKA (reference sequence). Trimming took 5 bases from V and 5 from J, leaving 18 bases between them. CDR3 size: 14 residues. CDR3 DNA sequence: TGCAGTGCTGCCAGTCCAGGGGAGGGGACTGAAGCTTTCTTT. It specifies CSAASPGEGTEAFF.